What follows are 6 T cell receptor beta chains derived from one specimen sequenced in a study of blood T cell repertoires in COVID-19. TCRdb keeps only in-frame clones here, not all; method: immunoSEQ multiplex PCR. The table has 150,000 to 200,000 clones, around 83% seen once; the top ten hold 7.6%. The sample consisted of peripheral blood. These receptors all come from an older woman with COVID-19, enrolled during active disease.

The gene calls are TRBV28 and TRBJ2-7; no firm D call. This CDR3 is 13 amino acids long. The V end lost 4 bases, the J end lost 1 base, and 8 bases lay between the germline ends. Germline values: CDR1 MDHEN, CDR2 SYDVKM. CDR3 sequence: CASSSPGSYEQYF. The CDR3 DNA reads TGTGCCAGCAGTTCCCCAGGTTCCTACGAGCAGTACTTC.

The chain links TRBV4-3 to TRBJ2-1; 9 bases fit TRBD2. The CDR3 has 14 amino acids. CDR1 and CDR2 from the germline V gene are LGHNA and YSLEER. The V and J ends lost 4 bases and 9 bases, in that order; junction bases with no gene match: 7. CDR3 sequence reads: CASSRIGAGGEQFF. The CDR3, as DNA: TGCGCCAGCAGCCGAATAGGAGCGGGAGGTGAGCAGTTCTTC.

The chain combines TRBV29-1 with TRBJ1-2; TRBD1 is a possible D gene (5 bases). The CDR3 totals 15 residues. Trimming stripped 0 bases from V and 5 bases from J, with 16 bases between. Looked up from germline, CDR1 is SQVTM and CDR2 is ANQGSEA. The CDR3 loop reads CSVEDLGQPSYGYTF. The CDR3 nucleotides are TGCAGCGTTGAAGATCTGGGGCAGCCCTCTTATGGCTACACCTTC. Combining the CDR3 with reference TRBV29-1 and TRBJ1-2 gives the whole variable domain SAVISQKPSRDICQRGTSLTIQCQVDSQVTMMFWYRQQPGQSLTLIATANQGSEATYESGFVIDKFPISRPNLTFSTLTVSNMSPEDSSIYLCSVEDLGQPSYGYTFGSGTRLTVV.

The CDR3 region is CASSYSIPGYEQYF. Here the CDR3 DNA reads TGTGCCAGCAGTTACTCGATTCCCGGCTACGAGCAGTACTTC. The chain links TRBV6-5 to TRBJ2-7; D gene uncertain. Germline V CDR1 and CDR2: MNHEY, SVGAGI. V gave up 0 bases and J gave up 3 bases, with 9 bases separating them. CDR3 length: 14 amino acids.

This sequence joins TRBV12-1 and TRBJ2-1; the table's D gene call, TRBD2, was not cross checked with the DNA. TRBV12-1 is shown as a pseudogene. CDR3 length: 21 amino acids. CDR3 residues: CASSRGSRTSGRPPRYNEQFF. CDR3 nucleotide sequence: TGTGCCAGCAGCCGAGGATCCCGGACTAGCGGGAGGCCTCCCAGATACAATGAGCAGTTCTTC.

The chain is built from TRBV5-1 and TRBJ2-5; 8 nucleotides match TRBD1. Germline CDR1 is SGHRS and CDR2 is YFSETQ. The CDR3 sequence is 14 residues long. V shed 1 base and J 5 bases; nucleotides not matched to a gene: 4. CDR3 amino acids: CASSLWQGAETQYF. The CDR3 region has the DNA TGCGCCAGCAGCTTGTGGCAGGGGGCGGAGACCCAGTACTTC.